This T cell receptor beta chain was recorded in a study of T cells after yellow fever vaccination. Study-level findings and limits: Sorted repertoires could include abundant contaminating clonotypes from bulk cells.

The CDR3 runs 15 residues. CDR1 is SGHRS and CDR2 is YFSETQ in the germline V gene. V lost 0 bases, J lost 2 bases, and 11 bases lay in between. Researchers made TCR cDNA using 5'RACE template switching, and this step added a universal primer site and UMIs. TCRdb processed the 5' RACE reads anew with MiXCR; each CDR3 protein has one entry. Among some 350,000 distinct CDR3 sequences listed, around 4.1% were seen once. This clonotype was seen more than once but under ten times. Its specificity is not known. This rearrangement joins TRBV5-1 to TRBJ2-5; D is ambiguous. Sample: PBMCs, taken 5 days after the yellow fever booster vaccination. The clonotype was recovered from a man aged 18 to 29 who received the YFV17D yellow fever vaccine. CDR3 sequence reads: CASSLVSNGQETQYF. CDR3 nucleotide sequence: TGCGCCAGCAGCTTGGTTTCCAATGGGCAAGAGACCCAGTACTTC.